This T cell receptor (beta chain) was identified in a study of long-term antiretroviral therapy in people with HIV. The wider study: A decade or so separates the oldest specimens from the later 2015 immediate-ART recommendation.

As regards this clone: The antigen remains undetermined.

Run at survey level, the immunoSEQ assay was version v3.0. Method: immunoSEQ multiplex PCR; TCRdb's copy keeps in-frame clones and lacks some. The top ten hold about 11% of the sample, which has fewer than 45,000 clones, approximately 85% seen once. Per donor, at least one pre-ART and at least two post-ART PBMC samples were obtained. Going into DNA extraction, samples held about 0.95-10 million cryopreserved PBMC. Findings and limits, study-wide: Pre-ART clonal expansion yielded clones that dominated the repertoire at all time points.

The CDR3 is 18 residues long. With V trimmed by 0 bases and J by 4 bases, 12 bases remained unmatched. From germline, CDR1 is LGHNA and CDR2 YSLEER. This receptor was obtained from a man between 18 and 29 years old with HIV. This chain links TRBV4-3 with TRBJ2-1, with 7 bases matching TRBD2. Source: unsorted PBMCs, taken 2.2 years after starting antiretroviral therapy. Here the CDR3 reads CASSQDRSGLAAYNEQFF. The CDR3 region has the DNA TGCGCCAGCAGCCAAGATCGGAGCGGGCTAGCGGCTTACAATGAGCAGTTCTTC.